Only one count was recorded for the clone carrying this TCR beta chain. Its target is not known. Assay: immunoSEQ multiplex PCR; the TCRdb copy retains only in-frame clones and omits some. Of 75,000 to 100,000 clones listed, around nine tenths are singletons. This sample stems from a study of T cell responses to AZD1222 COVID-19 vaccine. V lost 0 bases and J lost 1; bases outside the gene matches: 8. The CDR3 consists of 17 residues. Study-level findings and limits: Regions 160-218 and 743-854 held dominance among vaccine-associated CD4 TCRs, which spanned spike.

Here the sequenced sample was peripheral blood, taken 28 days after the second AZD1222 dose. The chain has TRBV23-1 and TRBJ2-7, with 8 bases identical to TRBD1. TRBV23-1 counts as an open reading frame of uncertain function. The TCR sequence derives from an adult who received the AZD1222 COVID-19 vaccine. CDR3 region: CASSQSRDRPLSYEQYF. The DNA of the CDR3 is TGCGCCAGCAGTCAATCTCGGGACAGGCCCCTATCCTACGAGCAGTACTTC.